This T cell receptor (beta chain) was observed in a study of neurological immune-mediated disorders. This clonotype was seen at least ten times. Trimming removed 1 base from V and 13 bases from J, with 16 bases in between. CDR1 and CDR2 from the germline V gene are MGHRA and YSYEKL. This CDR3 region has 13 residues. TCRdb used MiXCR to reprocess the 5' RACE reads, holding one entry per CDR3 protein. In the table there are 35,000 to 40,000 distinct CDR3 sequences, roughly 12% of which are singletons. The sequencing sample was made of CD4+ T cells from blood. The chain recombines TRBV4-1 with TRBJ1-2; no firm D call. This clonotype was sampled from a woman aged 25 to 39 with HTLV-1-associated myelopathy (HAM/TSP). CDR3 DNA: TGCGCCAGCAGCCAAGGATTAGGGTCGACGGCCACCTTC. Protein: CASSQGLGSTATF.